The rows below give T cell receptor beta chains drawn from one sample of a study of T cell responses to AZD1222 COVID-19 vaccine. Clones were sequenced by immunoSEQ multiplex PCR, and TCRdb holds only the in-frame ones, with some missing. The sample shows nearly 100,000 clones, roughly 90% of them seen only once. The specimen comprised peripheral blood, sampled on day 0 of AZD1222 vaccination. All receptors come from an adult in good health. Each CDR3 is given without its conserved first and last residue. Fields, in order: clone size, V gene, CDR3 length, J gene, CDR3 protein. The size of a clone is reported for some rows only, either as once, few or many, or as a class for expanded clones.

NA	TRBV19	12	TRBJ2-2	ASRWGAWTGELF
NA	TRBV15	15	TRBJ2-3	ATSKSRDRVISDTQY
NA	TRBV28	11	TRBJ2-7	ASSRADTYEQY
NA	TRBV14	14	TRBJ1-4	ASSRLASRPNEKLF
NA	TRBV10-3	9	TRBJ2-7	AISDKYEQY
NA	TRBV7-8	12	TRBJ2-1	ASSFSARSNEQF
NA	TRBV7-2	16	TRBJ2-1	ASSFRRTSGGAINEQF
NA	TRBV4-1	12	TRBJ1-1	ASSHDGKNTEAF
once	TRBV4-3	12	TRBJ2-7	ASSQEVGTYEQY
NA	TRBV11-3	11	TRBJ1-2	ASSLGQGYGYT
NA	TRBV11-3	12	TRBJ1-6	ASSPPESHSPLH
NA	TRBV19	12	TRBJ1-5	ASSLQGGDQPQH
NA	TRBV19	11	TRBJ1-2	ASSVRDFYGYT
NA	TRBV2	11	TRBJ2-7	ASSVTGPYEQY
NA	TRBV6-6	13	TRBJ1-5	ASSRATGGGKPQH
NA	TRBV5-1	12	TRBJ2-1	ASRVGAQSNEQF